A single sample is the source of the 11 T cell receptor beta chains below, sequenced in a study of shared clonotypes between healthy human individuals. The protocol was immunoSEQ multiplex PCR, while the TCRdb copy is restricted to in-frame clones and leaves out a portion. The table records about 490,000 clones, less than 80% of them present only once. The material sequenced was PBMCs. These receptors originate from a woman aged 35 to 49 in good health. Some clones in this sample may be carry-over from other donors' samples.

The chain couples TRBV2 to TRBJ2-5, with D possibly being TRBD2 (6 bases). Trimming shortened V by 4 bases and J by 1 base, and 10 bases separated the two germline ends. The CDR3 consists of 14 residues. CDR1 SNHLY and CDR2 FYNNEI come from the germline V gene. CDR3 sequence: CASSGLGGQETQYF. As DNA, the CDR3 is TGTGCCAGCAGTGGGTTGGGAGGCCAAGAGACCCAGTACTTC.

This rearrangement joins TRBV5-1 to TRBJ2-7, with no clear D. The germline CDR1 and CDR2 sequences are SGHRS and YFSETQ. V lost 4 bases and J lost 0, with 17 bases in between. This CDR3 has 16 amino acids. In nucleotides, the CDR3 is TGCGCCAGCAGCCGAAACAGCCCAGCCCCCTCCTACGAGCAGTACTTC. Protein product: CASSRNSPAPSYEQYF.

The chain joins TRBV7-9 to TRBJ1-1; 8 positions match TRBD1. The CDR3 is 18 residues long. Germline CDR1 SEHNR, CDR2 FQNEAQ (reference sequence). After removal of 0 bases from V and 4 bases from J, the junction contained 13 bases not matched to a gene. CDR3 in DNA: TGTGCCAGCAGCTTAGCGCGGCAGGGGGCAAGGTGGAGCACTGAAGCTTTCTTT. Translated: CASSLARQGARWSTEAFF.

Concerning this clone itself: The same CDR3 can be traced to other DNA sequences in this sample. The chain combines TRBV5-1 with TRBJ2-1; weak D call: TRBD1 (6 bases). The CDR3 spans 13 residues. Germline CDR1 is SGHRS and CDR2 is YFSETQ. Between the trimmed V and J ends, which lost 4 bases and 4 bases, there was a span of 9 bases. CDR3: CASSLDSYNEQFF. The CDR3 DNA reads TGCGCCAGCAGCCTGGACAGTTACAATGAGCAGTTCTTC.

In DNA form, the CDR3 reads TGCAGCGTGGTGGGACTAGCGGGAGGCTTCTACGAGCAGTACTTC. As protein: CSVVGLAGGFYEQYF. V gene TRBV29-1 combines with J gene TRBJ2-7; 15 bases fit TRBD2. CDR3 length: 15 residues. Germline trimming cut 6 bases from V and 3 bases from J; bases unmatched to any gene: 6. Germline CDR1 is SQVTM and CDR2 is ANQGSEA.

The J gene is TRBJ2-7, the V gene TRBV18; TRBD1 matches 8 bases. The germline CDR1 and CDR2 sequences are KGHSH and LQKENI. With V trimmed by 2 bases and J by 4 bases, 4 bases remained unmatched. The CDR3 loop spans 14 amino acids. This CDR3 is CASSPGQGHYEQYF. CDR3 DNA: TGTGCCAGCTCACCAGGACAGGGCCATTACGAGCAGTACTTC.

The CDR3 reads CASSLNGVAEAFF. In nucleotides, the CDR3 is TGTGCCAGCAGCTTGAACGGGGTCGCTGAAGCTTTCTTT. This sequence joins TRBV5-4 and TRBJ1-1; D gene uncertain. Trimming stripped 1 base from V and 6 bases from J, with 10 bases between. The CDR3 is made up of 13 amino acids. Germline CDR1 is SGHNT and CDR2 is YYREEE (reference sequence).

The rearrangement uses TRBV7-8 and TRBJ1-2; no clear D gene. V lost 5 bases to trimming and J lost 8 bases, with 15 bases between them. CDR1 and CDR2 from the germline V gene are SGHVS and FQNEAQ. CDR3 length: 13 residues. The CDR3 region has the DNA TGTGCCAGCAGCCCCCCCGAGGCGAGGGGCTACACCTTC. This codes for CASSPPEARGYTF.

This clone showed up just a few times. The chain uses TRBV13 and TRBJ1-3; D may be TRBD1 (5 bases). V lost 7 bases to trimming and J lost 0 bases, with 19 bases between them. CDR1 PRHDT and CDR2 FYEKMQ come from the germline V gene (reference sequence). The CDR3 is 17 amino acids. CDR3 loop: CASKGFLDTSSGNTIYF. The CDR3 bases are TGTGCCAGCAAAGGATTCTTGGACACCAGCTCTGGAAACACCATATATTTT.

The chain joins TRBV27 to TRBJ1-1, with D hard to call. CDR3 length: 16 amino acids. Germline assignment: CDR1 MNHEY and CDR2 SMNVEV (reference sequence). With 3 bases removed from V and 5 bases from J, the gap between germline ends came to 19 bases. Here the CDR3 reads CASSFDGKGGRTEAFF. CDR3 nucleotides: TGTGCCAGCAGTTTTGACGGGAAGGGAGGTCGAACTGAAGCTTTCTTT.

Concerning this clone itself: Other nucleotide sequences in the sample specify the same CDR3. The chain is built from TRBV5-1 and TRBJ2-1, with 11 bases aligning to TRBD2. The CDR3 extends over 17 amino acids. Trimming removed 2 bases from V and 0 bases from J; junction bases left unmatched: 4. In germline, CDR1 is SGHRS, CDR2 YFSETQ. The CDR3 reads CASSLGTSGSSYNEQFF. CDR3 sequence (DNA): TGCGCCAGCAGCTTAGGGACTAGCGGTAGCTCCTACAATGAGCAGTTCTTC.